These T cell receptor beta chains were read from a single sample in a study. TCRdb passed the 5' RACE reads through MiXCR, listing each CDR3 protein once. The data hold about 42,000 distinct CDR3 sequences, with roughly 30% observed a single time. The sequencing sample was made of tumor-infiltrating memory CD4+ T cells sorted from the breast tumor. The receptors were sampled from a female donor with breast cancer. Both conserved end residues are part of each CDR3. The D gene is left open where the match is weak. Some rows mark clone size as missing; the rest say once, few, many or name a class of expanded clone.

D,J,size,V,DNA,CDR3
-,TRBJ2-3,-,TRBV6-2/TRBV6-3,TGTGCCAGCACCAGGGGGGGATCAGATGCGCAGTATTTT,CASTRGGSDAQYF
TRBD2,TRBJ2-1,-,TRBV4-1,TGCGCCAGCAGCCAGGGAACTAGCGGGGGGGCCTGGGATGAGCAGTTCTTC,CASSQGTSGGAWDEQFF
-,TRBJ2-1,few,TRBV12-3/TRBV12-4,TGTGCCAGCAGCGACTACGAGCAGTTCTTC,CASSDYEQFF
-,TRBJ2-2,-,TRBV4-2,TGTGCCAGCAGCCAAGATCTGGAACCCACGGTCGGCACCGGGGAGCTGTTTTTT,CASSQDLEPTVGTGELFF
-,TRBJ1-2,few,TRBV6-5,TGTGCCAGCAGTTACCGGGGGGATGGCTACACCTTC,CASSYRGDGYTF
-,TRBJ2-4,-,TRBV20-1,TGCAGTGCAATCAAGGGGCAGACCAAAAACATTCAGTACTTC,CSAIKGQTKNIQYF
-,TRBJ2-5,-,TRBV7-9,TGTGCCAGCAGCGGGCTCCGGGTCGAACAAGAGACCCAGTACTTC,CASSGLRVEQETQYF
-,TRBJ1-2,few,TRBV6-5,TGTGCCAGCAGTTACTCAGCAGGGGTGAATGGCTACACCTTC,CASSYSAGVNGYTF
TRBD2,TRBJ2-3,-,TRBV5-4,TGTGCCAGCAGCCTGGGGACTAGCGGGAGTGTCGGCACAGATACGCAGTATTTT,CASSLGTSGSVGTDTQYF
-,TRBJ2-7,-,TRBV7-8,TGTGCCAGCAGCCTCGGGACCTCCTCCTACGAGCAGTACTTC,CASSLGTSSYEQYF
TRBD1,TRBJ2-5,few,TRBV28,TGTGCCATACAAACAGGGGTGGCACAAGAGACCCAGTACTTC,CAIQTGVAQETQYF
TRBD2,TRBJ2-1,many,TRBV28,TGTGCCAGCAGTCGGGGGGACGCTTACAATGAGCAGTTCTTC,CASSRGDAYNEQFF
-,TRBJ2-7,-,TRBV7-8,TGTGCCAGCAGCTTAGGGGGGCGCGGAACCTACGAGCAGTACTTC,CASSLGGRGTYEQYF
-,TRBJ2-1,many,TRBV6-5,TGTGCCAGCAGTTCCGCGTACAGCTCCTACAATGAGCAGTTCTTC,CASSSAYSSYNEQFF
TRBD1,TRBJ1-1,medium-sized,TRBV6-6,TGTGCCAGCAGTTCAGACAGGGACAACACTGAAGCTTTCTTT,CASSSDRDNTEAFF
-,TRBJ2-7,few,TRBV9,TGTGCCAGCAGCGTATCAGCCGGGGTGGAAGAGCAGTACTTC,CASSVSAGVEEQYF
TRBD2,TRBJ2-3,few,TRBV11-2,TGTGCCAGCAGCCCCTTAGCGGGAGAGGCAGATACGCAGTATTTT,CASSPLAGEADTQYF
TRBD1,TRBJ1-2,-,TRBV5-1,TGCGCCAGCAGCCAAGGGACAGATCCATCTAACTATGGCTACACCTTC,CASSQGTDPSNYGYTF
-,TRBJ2-3,-,TRBV9,TGTGCCAGCAGCGAGTCCACAGATACGCAGTATTTT,CASSESTDTQYF
-,TRBJ2-2,-,TRBV5-1,TGCGCCAGCAGCTTGAGATACACCGGGGAGCTGTTTTTT,CASSLRYTGELFF
-,TRBJ1-1,-,TRBV3-1,TGTGCCAGCAGCCATACAGGGTCAGAAGCTTTCTTT,CASSHTGSEAFF
-,TRBJ2-7,few,TRBV6-1,TGTGCCAGCAGTGACAGCTGGAAGCAGTACTTC,CASSDSWKQYF
-,TRBJ2-5,-,TRBV15,TGTGCCACCAGCTTAGGCCAGTACCAAGAGACCCAGTACTTC,CATSLGQYQETQYF
-,TRBJ1-1,few,TRBV20-1,TGCGCAGATGGGGAGAACACTGAAGCTTTCTTT,CADGENTEAFF
-,TRBJ1-5,few,TRBV28,TGTGCCAGCAGTCGAACAGACTATAGCAATCAGCCCCAGCATTTT,CASSRTDYSNQPQHF
TRBD1,TRBJ1-5,-,TRBV28,TGTGCCAGCACTCGGGGGGGGACAGGGGTGAGGCAGCCCCAGCATTTT,CASTRGGTGVRQPQHF
-,TRBJ2-7,medium-sized,TRBV7-2,TGTGCCAGCAGCTTAGTTGACGAGCAGTACTTC,CASSLVDEQYF
-,TRBJ1-2,-,TRBV5-4,TGTGCCAGCAGCTTGGCCGGTGGCGATGGCTACACCTTC,CASSLAGGDGYTF
-,TRBJ2-7,-,TRBV11-2,TGTGCCAGCGGGGCGGCTAACTACGAGCAGTACTTC,CASGAANYEQYF
TRBD1,TRBJ2-3,-,TRBV29-1,TGCAGCGTTGAAGGACAGGGTGGAAATACGCAGTATTTT,CSVEGQGGNTQYF
-,TRBJ2-1,-,TRBV10-1,TGCGCCAGCAGTGCTCGGAGGGGAGGTGAGCAGTTCTTC,CASSARRGGEQFF
-,TRBJ2-2,few,TRBV12-3/TRBV12-4,TGTGCCAGCAGTGTCCTGGTAGCAGCGGTTCCCACCGGGGAGCTGTTTTTT,CASSVLVAAVPTGELFF
-,TRBJ2-5,-,TRBV20-1,TGCAGTGCTATGGGGCAAGAGACCCAGTATTTC,CSAMGQETQYF
-,TRBJ2-3,many,TRBV4-1,TGCGCCAGCAGCCAAATGAATCTTATCAGGGCAGATACGCAGTATTTT,CASSQMNLIRADTQYF
-,TRBJ1-5,few,TRBV20-1,TGCAGTGCTAGAGCCAAGGACCAGTATAGCAATCAGCCCCAGCATTTT,CSARAKDQYSNQPQHF
TRBD2,TRBJ2-3,few,TRBV28,TGTGCCAGCAGTTCGAACCGACGGGGGGCAGATACGCAGTATTTT,CASSSNRRGADTQYF
-,TRBJ2-2,-,TRBV7-2,TGTGCCACTCTGGGCCGGGCCAACACCGGGGAGCTGTTTTTT,CATLGRANTGELFF
TRBD2,TRBJ2-1,-,TRBV9,TGTGCCAGCAGCGCCTCCGGGACTAGCGGGTACTACAGTGAGCAGTTCTTC,CASSASGTSGYYSEQFF
TRBD2,TRBJ2-3,-,TRBV9,TGTGCCAGCAGCCCTCGTCTTCAACTAGCGGGGCTGAAGAGGGATACGCAGTATTTT,CASSPRLQLAGLKRDTQYF
-,TRBJ1-4,-,TRBV6-5,TGTGCCAGCGGGGGGGCAGGGTTGGAAAAACTGTTTTTT,CASGGAGLEKLFF